This T cell receptor beta chain comes out of a study of T cell changes during pregnancy in multiple sclerosis. Libraries were prepared by immunoSEQ multiplex PCR; TCRdb keeps only in-frame clonotypes and omits some of them. This sample has approximately 70,000 clones, with around 94% found just once. This clone was seen a single time. The CDR3 is 16 residues long. Trimming took 4 bases from V and 5 from J, leaving 19 bases between them. The germline gives CDR1 MDHEN, CDR2 SYDVKM. The material was CD4+ T cells from peripheral blood mononuclear cells, obtained after pregnancy. The chain employs TRBV28 and TRBJ2-3, with D possibly TRBD1 on 6 matching bases. The TCR sequence derives from a female donor with multiple sclerosis, enrolled in a pregnancy study. The CDR3 DNA sequence: TGTGCCAGCAGTTCCATGCTCAGGGGCGCCAAAGATACGCAGTATTTT. Translated, it gives CASSSMLRGAKDTQYF.